This TCR beta chain came from a study of CD8+ T cells in alopecia areata. Study as a whole: Treated individuals took tofacitinib by mouth, 5 to 10 mg twice daily.

This sample's treatment: oral pan-JAK inhibitor, 5-10 mg twice daily. A remark on this clone: Its antigen is not identified.

Reverse transcribed after extraction, RNA yielded cDNA as the sequencing template. The repertoire was sequenced with immunoSEQ multiplex PCR; TCRdb's copy has only in-frame clones and lacks some. The sample has about 220,000 clones, about 58% seen once. Study-level findings and limits: Tofacitinib produced a significant decrease in scalp clonality and in expanded CD8+ clones among the top 100.

CDR3 length: 15 residues. From germline, CDR1 is MNHEY and CDR2 SMNVEV (reference sequence). The V end lost 3 bases, the J end lost 1 base, and 11 bases lay between the germline ends. The chain employs TRBV27 and TRBJ2-3, with D hard to call. The material was CD4+ T cells sorted from blood, obtained at week 4, from a patient treated with tofacitinib. The receptor comes from a human donor with alopecia areata. The CDR3 region is CASSFGLGGTDTQYF. For the CDR3, the DNA is TGTGCCAGCAGTTTCGGGCTAGGAGGCACAGATACGCAGTATTTT.